Detailed here is one TCR beta chain. Its matching antigen is unknown. At one of its ends the junction is not consistent with the germline gene, which may arise from a read error. Amplification used 60 Vbeta primers and 13 Jbeta primers. This table comes from immunoSEQ multiplex PCR, and its TCRdb copy is limited to in-frame clones, with some not included. Of approximately 77,000 clones in the sample, 60% to 85% are singletons; the top ten hold 3.5% to 5.5%. This sample stems from a study of cytomegalovirus exposure and HLA in healthy donors. The V gene's germline CDR1 is SSHAT and CDR2 FNYEAQ (reference sequence). The CDR3 has 16 residues. Overall study findings and caveats: Cytomegalovirus-associated status was assigned to 164 TCR beta chains.

This rearrangement joins TRBV7-7 to TRBJ2-5; 9 bases agree with TRBD1. TRBJ2-7 explains the end of the DNA better; the J call may be wrong. Sequencing was performed on PBMCs. The TCR was taken from a middle-aged man in good health and CMV-seronegative. The CDR3 sequence is CASSPDDRGMPYEQYF. CDR3 DNA sequence: TGTGCTAGCAGCCCCGACGACAGGGGGATGCCCTACGAGCAGTACTTC.